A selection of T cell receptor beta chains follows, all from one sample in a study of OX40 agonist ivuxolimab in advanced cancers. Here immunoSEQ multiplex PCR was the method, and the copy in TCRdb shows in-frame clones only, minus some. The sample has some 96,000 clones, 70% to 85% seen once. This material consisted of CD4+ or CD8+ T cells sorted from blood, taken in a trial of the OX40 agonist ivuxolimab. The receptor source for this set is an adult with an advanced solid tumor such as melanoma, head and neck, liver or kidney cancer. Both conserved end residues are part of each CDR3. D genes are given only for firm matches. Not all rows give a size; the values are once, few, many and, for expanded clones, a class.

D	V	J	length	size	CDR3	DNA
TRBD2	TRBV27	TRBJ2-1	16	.	CASSLSSPSGSNEQFF	TGTGCCAGCAGTTTATCGTCTCCTAGCGGGAGTAATGAGCAGTTCTTC
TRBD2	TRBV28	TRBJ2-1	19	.	CASSLLPGRGSSGRNEQFF	TGTGCCAGCAGTTTGCTCCCAGGGCGTGGATCTAGCGGACGCAATGAGCAGTTCTTC
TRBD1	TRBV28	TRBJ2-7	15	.	CASSFLQGAVGEQYF	TGTGCCAGCAGTTTCCTACAGGGGGCCGTGGGCGAGCAGTACTTC
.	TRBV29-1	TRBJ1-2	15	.	CSVEGKGRINYGYTF	TGCAGCGTTGAAGGAAAGGGCAGGATTAACTATGGCTACACCTTC
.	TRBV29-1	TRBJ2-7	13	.	CSVELSPVHEQYF	TGCAGCGTTGAATTAAGTCCCGTCCACGAGCAGTACTTC
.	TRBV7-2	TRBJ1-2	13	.	CASSLGSLGDYTF	TGTGCCAGCAGCTTAGGGTCCCTAGGCGACTACACCTTC
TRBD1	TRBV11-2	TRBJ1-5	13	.	CASSRGQYQPQHF	TGTGCCAGCAGCCGGGGACAGTATCAGCCCCAGCATTTT
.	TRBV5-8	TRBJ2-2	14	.	CASSRRRGNGELFF	TGTGCCAGCAGCCGCAGACGGGGAAACGGGGAGCTGTTTTTT
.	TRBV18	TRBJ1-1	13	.	CASSQGGNTEAFF	TGTGCCAGCTCACAGGGGGGCAACACTGAAGCTTTCTTT
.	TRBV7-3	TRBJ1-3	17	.	CASSLMLRQGTVNTIYF	TGTGCCAGCAGCTTAATGTTGCGGCAGGGAACGGTAAACACCATATATTTT
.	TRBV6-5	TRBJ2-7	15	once	CASSQRNTLSYEQYF	TGTGCCAGCAGTCAACGCAACACACTATCCTACGAGCAGTACTTC
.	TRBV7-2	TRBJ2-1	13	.	CASSLGQGDEQFF	TGTGCCAGCAGCTTAGGCCAGGGCGATGAGCAGTTCTTC
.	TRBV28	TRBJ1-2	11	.	CASSLTDGYTF	TGTGCCAGCAGTTTAACGGATGGCTACACCTTC
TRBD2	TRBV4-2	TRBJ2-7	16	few	CASSQEITSGRVKQYF	TGTGCCAGCAGCCAAGAAATAACTAGCGGGAGAGTGAAGCAGTACTTC
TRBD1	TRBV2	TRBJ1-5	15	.	CASRGTDHSNQPQHF	TGTGCCAGCAGGGGGACAGACCATAGCAATCAGCCCCAGCATTTT
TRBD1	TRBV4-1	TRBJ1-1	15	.	CASSHRGQGSTEAFF	TGCGCCAGCAGCCACCGGGGACAGGGATCCACTGAAGCTTTCTTT
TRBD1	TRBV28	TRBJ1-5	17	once	CASSRTLGQGRNQPQHF	TGTGCCAGCAGTCGAACCTTGGGACAGGGACGGAATCAGCCCCAGCATTTT
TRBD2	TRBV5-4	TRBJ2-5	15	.	CASSRVAGGYETQYF	TGTGCCAGCAGCCGAGTAGCGGGAGGGTATGAGACCCAGTACTTC
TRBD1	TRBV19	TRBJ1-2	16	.	CASSIDIPGTGGGYTF	TGTGCCAGTAGTATTGATATACCCGGGACAGGGGGTGGCTACACCTTC
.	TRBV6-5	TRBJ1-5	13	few	CASSYEVGRPQHF	TGTGCCAGCAGTTATGAGGTCGGACGGCCCCAGCATTTT
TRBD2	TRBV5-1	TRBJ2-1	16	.	CASSLVGGRAQNEQFF	TGCGCCAGCAGCTTGGTTGGCGGGAGGGCCCAGAATGAGCAGTTCTTC
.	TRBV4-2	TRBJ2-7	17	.	CASSQGGRTAISYEQYF	TGTGCCAGCAGCCAAGGCGGAAGGACAGCGATCTCCTACGAGCAGTACTTC
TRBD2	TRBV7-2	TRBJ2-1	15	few	CASSFQAGGVNEQFF	TGTGCCAGCAGCTTCCAAGCGGGAGGGGTCAATGAGCAGTTCTTC
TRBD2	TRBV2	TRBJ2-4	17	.	CASSGTSGGLAKNIQYF	TGTGCCAGCAGTGGGACTAGCGGGGGGTTAGCCAAAAACATTCAGTACTTC
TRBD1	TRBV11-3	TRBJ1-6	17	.	CASSLDPNRGTNSPLHF	TGTGCCAGCAGCTTAGACCCAAACAGGGGCACAAATTCACCCCTCCACTTT
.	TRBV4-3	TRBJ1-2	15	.	CASSQDYKDSYGYTF	TGCGCCAGCAGCCAAGATTACAAGGACTCCTATGGCTACACCTTC
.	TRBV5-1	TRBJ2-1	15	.	CASSLVGEAYNEQFF	TGCGCCAGCAGCTTGGTCGGGGAGGCCTACAATGAGCAGTTCTTC
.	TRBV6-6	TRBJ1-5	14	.	CASSYRGGGQPQHF	TGTGCCAGCAGTTACAGGGGAGGGGGTCAGCCCCAGCATTTT
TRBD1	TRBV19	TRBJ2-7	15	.	CASSIVGTGPYEQYF	TGTGCCAGTAGTATAGTAGGGACAGGGCCCTACGAGCAGTACTTC
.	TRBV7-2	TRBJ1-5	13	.	CASSPGSNQPQHF	TGTGCCAGCAGCCCAGGGAGCAATCAGCCCCAGCATTTT
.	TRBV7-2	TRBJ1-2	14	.	CASSLGVIGYGYTF	TGTGCCAGCAGCTTAGGGGTAATAGGTTATGGCTACACCTTC
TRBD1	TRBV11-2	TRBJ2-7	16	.	CASSTRTGAPGDEQYF	TGTGCCAGCAGCACCCGGACAGGGGCCCCTGGGGACGAGCAGTACTTC
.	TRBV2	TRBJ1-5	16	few	CASSRAQRPDNQPQHF	TGTGCCAGCAGTAGGGCACAGAGGCCTGACAATCAGCCCCAGCATTTT
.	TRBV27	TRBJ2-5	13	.	CASSYRDGLSQYF	TGTGCCAGCAGTTACCGGGACGGACTATCCCAGTACTTC
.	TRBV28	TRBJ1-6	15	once	CASIPAGGSNSPLHF	TGTGCCAGCATCCCCGCCGGGGGTAGCAATTCACCCCTCCACTTT
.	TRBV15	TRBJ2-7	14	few	CATSRELGSYEQYF	TGTGCCACCAGCAGAGAGCTCGGTTCCTACGAGCAGTACTTC
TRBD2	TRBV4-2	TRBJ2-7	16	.	CASSQGLTSGSYEQYF	TGTGCCAGCAGCCAAGGCCTGACTAGCGGGTCCTACGAGCAGTACTTC
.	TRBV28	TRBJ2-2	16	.	CASSSRPPGQGGELFF	TGTGCCAGCAGTTCCAGACCCCCCGGGCAGGGCGGGGAGCTGTTTTTT
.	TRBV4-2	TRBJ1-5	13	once	CASSQDRGQPQHF	TGTGCCAGCAGCCAAGATAGGGGGCAGCCCCAGCATTTT
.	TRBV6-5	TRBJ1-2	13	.	CASRPTANYGYTF	TGTGCCAGCAGACCGACAGCAAACTATGGCTACACCTTC
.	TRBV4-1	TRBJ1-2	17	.	CASSQEERGTQLYGYTF	TGCGCCAGCAGCCAAGAAGAAAGAGGGACTCAGCTCTATGGCTACACCTTC
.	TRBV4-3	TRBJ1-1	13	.	CASSRRMNTEAFF	TGCGCCAGCAGCCGACGGATGAACACTGAAGCTTTCTTT
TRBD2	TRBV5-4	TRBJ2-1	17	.	CASSPRLAGVSYNEQFF	TGTGCCAGCAGCCCGCGACTAGCGGGAGTCTCCTACAATGAGCAGTTCTTC
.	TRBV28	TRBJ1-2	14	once	CASSLPGMIYGYTF	TGTGCCAGCAGTTTGCCGGGAATGATTTATGGCTACACCTTC
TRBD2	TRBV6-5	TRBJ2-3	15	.	CASRVAGALTDTQYF	TGTGCCAGCAGGGTAGCGGGGGCCCTCACAGATACGCAGTATTTT
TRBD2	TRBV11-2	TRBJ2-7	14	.	CASSRSGGSYEQYF	TGTGCCAGCAGCCGTAGCGGGGGATCCTACGAGCAGTACTTC
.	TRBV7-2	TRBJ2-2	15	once	CASNRGGSNTGELFF	TGTGCCAGCAACAGAGGCGGGTCGAACACCGGGGAGCTGTTTTTT
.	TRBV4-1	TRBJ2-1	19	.	CASSPSRTTRGGSYNEQFF	TGCGCCAGCAGCCCCTCAAGGACTACGAGGGGGGGATCCTACAATGAGCAGTTCTTC
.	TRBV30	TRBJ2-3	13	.	CAWSVRRADTQYF	TGTGCCTGGAGTGTTAGGCGGGCAGATACGCAGTATTTT
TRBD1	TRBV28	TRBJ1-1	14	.	CASSTGVMNTEAFF	TGTGCCAGCAGTACAGGGGTCATGAACACTGAAGCTTTCTTT
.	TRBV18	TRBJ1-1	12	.	CASSLQGSEAFF	TGTGCCAGCTCACTACAGGGTTCTGAAGCTTTCTTT
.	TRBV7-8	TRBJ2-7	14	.	CASSLNYHSYEQYF	TGTGCCAGCAGCTTAAACTACCACTCCTACGAGCAGTACTTC
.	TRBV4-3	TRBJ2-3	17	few	CASSQDTGNWRTDTQYF	TGCGCCAGCAGCCAAGATACGGGGAATTGGCGCACAGATACGCAGTATTTT
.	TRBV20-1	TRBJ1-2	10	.	CSAGNLQYTF	TGCAGTGCGGGTAACCTACAGTACACCTTC
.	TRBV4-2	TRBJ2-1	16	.	CASSQRGGGGIGEQFF	TGTGCCAGCAGCCAACGTGGAGGGGGGGGGATCGGTGAGCAGTTCTTC
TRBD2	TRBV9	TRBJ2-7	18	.	CASSVGQSTSGSPYEQYF	TGTGCCAGCAGCGTAGGGCAAAGCACTAGCGGGAGTCCCTACGAGCAGTACTTC